Listed below are T cell receptor beta chains from one sample, sequenced in a study of shared clonotypes between healthy human individuals. Clones were sequenced by immunoSEQ multiplex PCR, and TCRdb holds only the in-frame ones, with some missing. Here the sample spans about 2.1 million clones, about 94% being singletons. Sequenced sample: naive CD8+ T cells from PBMCs. These receptors all come from a man between 18 and 29 years old in good health. Some clones in this sample may be carry-over from other donors' samples. The CDR3 runs from the conserved cysteine through the conserved F or W. The order of the fields is V gene, CDR3 length, J gene, CDR3 protein.

v_call: TRBV27
cdr3_length: 14
j_call: TRBJ1-5
cdr3_aa: CASSSSGVHQPQHF

v_call: TRBV10-3
cdr3_length: 14
j_call: TRBJ1-4
cdr3_aa: CAISPGSVGEKLFF

v_call: TRBV6-1
cdr3_length: 13
j_call: TRBJ1-1
cdr3_aa: CASSEFQQIEAFF

v_call: TRBV7-9
cdr3_length: 13
j_call: TRBJ2-3
cdr3_aa: CASSARRTDTQYF

v_call: TRBV19
cdr3_length: 12
j_call: TRBJ2-1
cdr3_aa: CASSSLSSGLFF

v_call: TRBV27
cdr3_length: 16
j_call: TRBJ2-7
cdr3_aa: CASSFSSGESSYEQYF

v_call: TRBV19
cdr3_length: 13
j_call: TRBJ2-1
cdr3_aa: CASNVGVGNEQFF

v_call: TRBV9
cdr3_length: 14
j_call: TRBJ2-7
cdr3_aa: CASSVGGSSYEQYF

v_call: TRBV27
cdr3_length: 18
j_call: TRBJ1-2
cdr3_aa: CASSLFFGRGLSNYGYTF

v_call: TRBV2
cdr3_length: 13
j_call: TRBJ1-2
cdr3_aa: CASSDSYGYGYTF

v_call: TRBV6-4
cdr3_length: 13
j_call: TRBJ1-1
cdr3_aa: CASSETGVGEAFF

v_call: TRBV6-5
cdr3_length: 15
j_call: TRBJ2-2
cdr3_aa: CASKVYREHTGELFF

v_call: TRBV28
cdr3_length: 16
j_call: TRBJ2-1
cdr3_aa: CASSPLPGTRYNEQFF

v_call: TRBV19
cdr3_length: 14
j_call: TRBJ1-5
cdr3_aa: CASSTRQGPRPQHF

v_call: TRBV7-9
cdr3_length: 15
j_call: TRBJ1-1
cdr3_aa: CASSLPTPGGTEAFF

v_call: TRBV13
cdr3_length: 11
j_call: TRBJ2-1
cdr3_aa: CASSQGDREFF

v_call: TRBV9
cdr3_length: 16
j_call: TRBJ1-2
cdr3_aa: CASSVGSLQGSYGYTF

v_call: TRBV9
cdr3_length: 13
j_call: TRBJ1-1
cdr3_aa: CASSPGGETEAFF

v_call: TRBV5-6
cdr3_length: 11
j_call: TRBJ2-7
cdr3_aa: CASSFSGEQYF

v_call: TRBV9
cdr3_length: 16
j_call: TRBJ1-3
cdr3_aa: CASSVTDRASGNTIYF

v_call: TRBV29-1
cdr3_length: 12
j_call: TRBJ1-1
cdr3_aa: CSVELAGTEAFF

v_call: TRBV27
cdr3_length: 13
j_call: TRBJ2-7
cdr3_aa: CASSPLDSYEQYF

v_call: TRBV5-1
cdr3_length: 17
j_call: TRBJ2-3
cdr3_aa: CASSPTGASPLADTQYF

v_call: TRBV27
cdr3_length: 14
j_call: TRBJ1-5
cdr3_aa: CASSFQGGNQPQHF

v_call: TRBV7-9
cdr3_length: 16
j_call: TRBJ1-2
cdr3_aa: CASSPRTQLDEIGYTF

v_call: TRBV6-5
cdr3_length: 15
j_call: TRBJ2-7
cdr3_aa: CASSDPSGSGYEQYF

v_call: TRBV28
cdr3_length: 14
j_call: TRBJ2-2
cdr3_aa: CAGEDRDYTGELFF